This is a list of T cell receptor beta chains from one sample in a study of human T cells and chemical hapten exposure. TCRdb ran MiXCR on the RACE reads and lists one entry per CDR3 protein. There are approximately 96,000 distinct CDR3 sequences in the sample; about 9.6% occur only once, and approximately 2.2% lies in the top ten. Sequences were derived from whole blood, sampled in connection with sensitization to the hapten diphenylcyclopropenone (DPC). These receptors all stem from a woman in her thirties or forties with alopecia areata. Some clones in this sample may be carry-over from other donors' samples. CDR3s include the opening cysteine and the closing phenylalanine or tryptophan.

TRBV20-1 14 CSASPPTAYQPQHF
TRBV12-3/TRBV12-4 15 CASSLGTPRGTEAFF
TRBV14 15 CASSPGTSGSYEQYF
TRBV5-1 15 CASSLSGQVTNEQFF
TRBV9 16 CASSRAGQGAFYEQYF
TRBV9 14 CASSEGLADYEQYF
TRBV5-4 13 CASSLYAADTQYF
TRBV20-1 14 CSADSSSGGYEQYF
TRBV7-6 15 CASSATGTSGNEQFF
TRBV5-4 14 CASSFPGSVETQYF
TRBV7-2 15 CASSLVVAAADTQYF
TRBV25-1 16 CASSDPTSGVGSQQYF
TRBV6-2/TRBV6-3 13 CATRDSSYNEQFF
TRBV2 12 CASSKGYNEQFF
TRBV12-3/TRBV12-4 12 CASSFAGGEQYF
TRBV7-2 15 CASSLEIWSSYEQYF
TRBV27 14 CASSLSGTPYEQYF
TRBV5-8 15 CASQTGLTLQETQYF
TRBV7-3 13 CASSRPGTDTQYF
TRBV10-3 16 CAITGSGRGGIGELFF
TRBV28 18 CASSFPPNFTGEKGGYTF
TRBV6-5 14 CASSYELNHNEQFF
TRBV6-2/TRBV6-3 15 CASSYSSSDTDTQYF
TRBV28 11 CASKGQDTQYF
TRBV9 20 CASSVGSGRGERRSYNEQFF
TRBV5-1 13 CASSLRSGETQYF
TRBV4-2 14 CASSQTGTGLEAFF
TRBV11-2 17 CASSQGAGLLYQETQYF
TRBV12-3/TRBV12-4 14 CASSLGGSKNIQYF
TRBV7-2 17 CASSPATSGSGKDTQYF
TRBV20-1 14 CSPLNSGSTDTQYF
TRBV6-6 15 CASSEGIGSYNEQFF
TRBV5-1 13 CASRSGTGVEQFF
TRBV7-3 19 CASSLRGLELHFSYNEQFF
TRBV6-6 18 CASSYFIGGEGVYNEQFF
TRBV6-2/TRBV6-3 13 CASSVNRVYEQYF
TRBV7-2 19 CASSPPTSGGRSYNSPLHF
TRBV27 13 CASSLGRGNEQFF
TRBV27 14 CASSRPGVGGELFF
TRBV29-1 11 CSGLYYNEQFF
TRBV7-3 18 CASSLTGPAGDSYNEQFF
TRBV6-4 15 CASSEGQREAGEQFF
TRBV5-5 14 CASSMMGGNQPQHF